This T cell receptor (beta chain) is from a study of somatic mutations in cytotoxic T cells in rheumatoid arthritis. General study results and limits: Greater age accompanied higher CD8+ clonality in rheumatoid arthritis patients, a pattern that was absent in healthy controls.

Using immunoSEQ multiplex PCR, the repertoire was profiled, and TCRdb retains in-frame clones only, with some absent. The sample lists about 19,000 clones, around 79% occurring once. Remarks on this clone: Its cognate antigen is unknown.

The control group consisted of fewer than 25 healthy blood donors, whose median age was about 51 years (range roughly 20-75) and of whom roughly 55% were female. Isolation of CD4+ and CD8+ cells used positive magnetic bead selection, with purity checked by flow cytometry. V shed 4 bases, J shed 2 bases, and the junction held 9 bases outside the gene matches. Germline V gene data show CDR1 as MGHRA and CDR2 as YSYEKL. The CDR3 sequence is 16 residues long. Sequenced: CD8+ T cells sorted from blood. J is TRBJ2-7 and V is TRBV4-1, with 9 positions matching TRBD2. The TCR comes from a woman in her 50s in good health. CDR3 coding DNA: TGCGCCAGCAGCCGACGCGGGGGGGGGACCACCTACGAGCAGTACTTC. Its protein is CASSRRGGGTTYEQYF.